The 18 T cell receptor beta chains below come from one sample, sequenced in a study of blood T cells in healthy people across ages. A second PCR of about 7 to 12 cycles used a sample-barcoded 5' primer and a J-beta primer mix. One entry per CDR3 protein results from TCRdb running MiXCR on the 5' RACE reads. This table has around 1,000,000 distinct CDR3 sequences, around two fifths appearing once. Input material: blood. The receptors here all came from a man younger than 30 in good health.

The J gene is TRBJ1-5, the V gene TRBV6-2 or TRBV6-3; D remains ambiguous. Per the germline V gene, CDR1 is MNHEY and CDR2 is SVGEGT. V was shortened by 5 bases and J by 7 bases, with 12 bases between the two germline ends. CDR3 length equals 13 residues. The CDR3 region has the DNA TGTGCCAGCAGTGACACCTTGGGGCAGCCCCAGCATTTT. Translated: CASSDTLGQPQHF.

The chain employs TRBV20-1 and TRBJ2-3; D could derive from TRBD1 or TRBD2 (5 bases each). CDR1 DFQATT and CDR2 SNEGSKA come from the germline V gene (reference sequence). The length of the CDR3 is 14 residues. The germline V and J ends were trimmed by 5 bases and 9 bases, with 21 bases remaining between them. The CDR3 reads CSAYIMGVPDTQYF. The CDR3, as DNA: TGCAGTGCTTATATAATGGGGGTCCCCGACACGCAGTATTTT.

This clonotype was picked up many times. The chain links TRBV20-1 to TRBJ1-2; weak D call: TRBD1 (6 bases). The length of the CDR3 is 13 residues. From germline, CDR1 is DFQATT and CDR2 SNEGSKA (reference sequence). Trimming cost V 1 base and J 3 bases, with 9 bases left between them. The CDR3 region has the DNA TGCAGTGCTAGAGTTACAGGGTACTATGGCTACACCTTC. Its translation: CSARVTGYYGYTF.

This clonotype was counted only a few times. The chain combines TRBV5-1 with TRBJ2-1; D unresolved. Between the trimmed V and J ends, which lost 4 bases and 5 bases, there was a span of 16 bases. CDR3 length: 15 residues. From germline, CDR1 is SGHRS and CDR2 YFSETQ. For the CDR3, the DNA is TGCGCCAGCAGCCCTTCTAGGCAGGTCAACAATGAGCAGTTCTTC. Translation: CASSPSRQVNNEQFF.

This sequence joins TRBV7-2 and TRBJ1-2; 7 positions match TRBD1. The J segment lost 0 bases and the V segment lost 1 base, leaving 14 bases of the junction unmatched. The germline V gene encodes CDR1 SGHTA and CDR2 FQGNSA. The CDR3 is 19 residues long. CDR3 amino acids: CASSLEPTGWRVTNYGYTF. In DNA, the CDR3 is TGTGCCAGCAGCTTAGAACCGACAGGGTGGAGAGTGACTAACTATGGCTACACCTTC. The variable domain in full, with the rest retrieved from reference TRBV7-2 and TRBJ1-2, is GAGVSQSPSNKVTEKGKDVELRCDPISGHTALYWYRQSLGQGLEFLIYFQGNSAPDKSGLPSDRFSAERTGGSVSTLTIQRTQQEDSAVYLCASSLEPTGWRVTNYGYTFGSGTRLTVV.

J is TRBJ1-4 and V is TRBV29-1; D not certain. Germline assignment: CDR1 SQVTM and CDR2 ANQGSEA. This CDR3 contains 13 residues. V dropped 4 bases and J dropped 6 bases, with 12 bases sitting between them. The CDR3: CSVVDESYEKLFF. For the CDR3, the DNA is TGCAGCGTTGTGGACGAAAGCTATGAAAAACTGTTTTTT.

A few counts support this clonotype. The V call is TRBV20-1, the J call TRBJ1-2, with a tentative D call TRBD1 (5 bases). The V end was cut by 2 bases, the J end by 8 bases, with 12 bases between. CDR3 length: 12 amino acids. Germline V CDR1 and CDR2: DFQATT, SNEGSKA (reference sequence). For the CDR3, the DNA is TGCAGTGCTAGAATAGCAGGGTACGGCTACACCTTC. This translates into CSARIAGYGYTF.

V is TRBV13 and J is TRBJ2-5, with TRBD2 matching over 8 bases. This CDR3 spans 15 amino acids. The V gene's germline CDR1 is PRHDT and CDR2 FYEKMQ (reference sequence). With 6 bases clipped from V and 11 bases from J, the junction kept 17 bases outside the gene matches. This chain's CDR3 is CASSPGLDVYNEQYF. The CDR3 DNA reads TGTGCCAGCAGTCCGGGACTAGACGTCTACAATGAGCAGTACTTC.

CDR3 loop: CASSLSGTGGETQYF. The CDR3 bases are TGTGCCAGCAGTTTATCTGGGACAGGCGGAGAGACCCAGTACTTC. V and J are TRBV27 and TRBJ2-5; 8 bases match TRBD1. The CDR3 has 15 residues. Unmatched junction bases numbered 4, after V lost 0 bases and J lost 4 bases. In germline, CDR1 is MNHEY, CDR2 SMNVEV (reference sequence).

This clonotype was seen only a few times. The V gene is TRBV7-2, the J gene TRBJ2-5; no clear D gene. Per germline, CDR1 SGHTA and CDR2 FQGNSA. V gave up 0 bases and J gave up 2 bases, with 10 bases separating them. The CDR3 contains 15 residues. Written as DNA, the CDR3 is TGTGCCAGCAGCTTAGCGCCGACTGTACAAGAGACCCAGTACTTC. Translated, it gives CASSLAPTVQETQYF. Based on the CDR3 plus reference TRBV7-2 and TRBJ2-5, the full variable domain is GAGVSQSPSNKVTEKGKDVELRCDPISGHTALYWYRQSLGQGLEFLIYFQGNSAPDKSGLPSDRFSAERTGGSVSTLTIQRTQQEDSAVYLCASSLAPTVQETQYFGPGTRLLVL.

The CDR3 region has the DNA TGTGCCATCAGTGAAACAGGCCGGAGGAACACTGAAGCTTTCTTT. Its translation is CAISETGRRNTEAFF. This chain joins TRBV10-3 and TRBJ1-1, with D possibly being TRBD1 (5 bases). The CDR3 spans 15 residues. Trimming pared 3 bases from V and 1 base from J, leaving 12 bases between. CDR1 is ENHRY and CDR2 is SYGVKD in the germline V gene.

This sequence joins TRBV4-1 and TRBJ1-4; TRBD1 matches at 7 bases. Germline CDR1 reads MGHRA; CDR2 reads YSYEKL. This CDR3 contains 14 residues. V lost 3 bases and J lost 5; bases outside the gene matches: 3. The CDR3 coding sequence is TGCGCCAGCAGCCAGGGACAGAACAATGAAAAACTGTTTTTT. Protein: CASSQGQNNEKLFF.

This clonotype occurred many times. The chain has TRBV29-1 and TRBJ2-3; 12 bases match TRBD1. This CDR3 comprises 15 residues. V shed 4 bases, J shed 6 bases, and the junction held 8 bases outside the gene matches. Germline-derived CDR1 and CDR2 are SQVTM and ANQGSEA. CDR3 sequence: CSVVGTGGVEDTQYF. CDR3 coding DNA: TGCAGCGTTGTGGGGACAGGGGGCGTGGAGGATACGCAGTATTTT.

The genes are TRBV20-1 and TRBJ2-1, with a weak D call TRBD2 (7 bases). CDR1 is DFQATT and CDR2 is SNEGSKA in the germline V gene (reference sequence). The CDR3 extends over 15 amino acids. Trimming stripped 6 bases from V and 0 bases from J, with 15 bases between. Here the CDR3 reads CSAGGGGSSYNEQFF. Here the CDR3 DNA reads TGCAGTGCGGGCGGGGGCGGGAGCTCCTACAATGAGCAGTTCTTC.

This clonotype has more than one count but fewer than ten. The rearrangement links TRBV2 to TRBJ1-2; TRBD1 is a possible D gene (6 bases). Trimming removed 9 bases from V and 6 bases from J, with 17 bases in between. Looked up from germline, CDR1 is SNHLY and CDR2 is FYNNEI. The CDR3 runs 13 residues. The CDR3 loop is CARPDRSRDGYTF. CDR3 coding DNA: TGTGCCAGACCAGACAGGAGCCGGGATGGCTACACCTTC.

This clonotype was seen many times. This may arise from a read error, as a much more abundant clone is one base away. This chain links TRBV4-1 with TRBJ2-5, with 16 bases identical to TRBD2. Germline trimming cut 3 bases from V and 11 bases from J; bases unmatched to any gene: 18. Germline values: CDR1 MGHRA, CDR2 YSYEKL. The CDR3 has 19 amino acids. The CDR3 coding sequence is TGCGCCAGCAGCCATCCGGGACTAGCGGGGGGGCCGTCCCGTAATGAGCAGTACTTC. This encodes CASSHPGLAGGPSRNEQYF.

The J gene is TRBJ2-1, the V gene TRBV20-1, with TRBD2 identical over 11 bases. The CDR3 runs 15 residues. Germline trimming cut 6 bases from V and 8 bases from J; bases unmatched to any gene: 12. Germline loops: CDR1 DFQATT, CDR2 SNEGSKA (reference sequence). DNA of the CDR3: TGCAGTGCCCGGTCTAGCGGGGGGCCCTGGGATGAGCAGTTCTTC. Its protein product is CSARSSGGPWDEQFF.

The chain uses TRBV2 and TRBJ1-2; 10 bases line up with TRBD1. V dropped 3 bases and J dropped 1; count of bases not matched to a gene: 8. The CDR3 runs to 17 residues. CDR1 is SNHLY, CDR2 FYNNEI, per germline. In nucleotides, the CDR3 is TGTGCCAGCAGTGACCGGGACAGGGGAAACCTTAACTATGGCTACACCTTC. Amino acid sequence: CASSDRDRGNLNYGYTF.